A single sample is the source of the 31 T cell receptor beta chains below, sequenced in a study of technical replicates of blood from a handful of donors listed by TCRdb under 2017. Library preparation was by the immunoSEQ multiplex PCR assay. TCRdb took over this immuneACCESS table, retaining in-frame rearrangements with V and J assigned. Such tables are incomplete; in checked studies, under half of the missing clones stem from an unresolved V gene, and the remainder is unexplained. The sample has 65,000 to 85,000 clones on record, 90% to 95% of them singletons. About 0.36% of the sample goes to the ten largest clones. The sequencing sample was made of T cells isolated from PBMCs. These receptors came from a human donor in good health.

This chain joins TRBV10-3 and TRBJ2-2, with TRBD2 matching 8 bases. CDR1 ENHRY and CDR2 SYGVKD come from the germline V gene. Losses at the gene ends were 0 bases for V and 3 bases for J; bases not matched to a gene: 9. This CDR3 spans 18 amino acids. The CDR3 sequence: CAISESNSGTYYTGELFF. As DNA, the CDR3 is TGTGCCATCAGTGAGTCGAATAGCGGGACATACTACACCGGGGAGCTGTTTTTT.

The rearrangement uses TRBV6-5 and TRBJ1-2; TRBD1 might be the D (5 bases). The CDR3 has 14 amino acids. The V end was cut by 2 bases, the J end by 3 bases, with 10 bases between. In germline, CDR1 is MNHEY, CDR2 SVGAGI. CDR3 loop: CASSYREGYYGYTF. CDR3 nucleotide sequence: TGTGCCAGCAGTTACAGGGAGGGGTACTATGGCTACACCTTC.

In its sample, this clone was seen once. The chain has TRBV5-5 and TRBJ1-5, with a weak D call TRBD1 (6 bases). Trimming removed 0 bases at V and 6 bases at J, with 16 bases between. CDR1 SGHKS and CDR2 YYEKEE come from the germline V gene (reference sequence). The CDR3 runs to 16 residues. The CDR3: CASSLEGRGSLQPQHF. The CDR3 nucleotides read TGTGCCAGCAGCTTGGAAGGCAGGGGTAGTCTTCAGCCCCAGCATTTT.

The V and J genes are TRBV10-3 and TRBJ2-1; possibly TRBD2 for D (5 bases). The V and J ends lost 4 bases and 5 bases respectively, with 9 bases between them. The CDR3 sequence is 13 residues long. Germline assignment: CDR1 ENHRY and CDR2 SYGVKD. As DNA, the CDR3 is TGTGCCATCAGTGTTGTGCGGGACAATGAGCAGTTCTTC. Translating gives CAISVVRDNEQFF.

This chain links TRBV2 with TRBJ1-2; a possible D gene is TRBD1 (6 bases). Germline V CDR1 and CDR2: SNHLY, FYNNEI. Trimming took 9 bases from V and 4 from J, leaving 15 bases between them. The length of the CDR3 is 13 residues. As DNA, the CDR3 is TGTGCCAGGAAAAGACAGGCGGGCTATGGCTACACCTTC. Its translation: CARKRQAGYGYTF.

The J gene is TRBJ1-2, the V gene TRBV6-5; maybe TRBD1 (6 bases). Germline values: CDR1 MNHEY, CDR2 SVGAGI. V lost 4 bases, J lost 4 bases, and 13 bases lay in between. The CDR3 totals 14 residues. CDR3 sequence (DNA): TGTGCCAGCAGTTCCGGACAGCCCCTCTATGGCTACACCTTC. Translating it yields CASSSGQPLYGYTF.

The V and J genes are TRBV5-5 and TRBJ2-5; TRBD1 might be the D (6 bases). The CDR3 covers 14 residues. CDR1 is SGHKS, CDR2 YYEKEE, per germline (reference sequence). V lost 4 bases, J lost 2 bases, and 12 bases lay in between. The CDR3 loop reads CASSATGFQETQYF. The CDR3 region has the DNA TGTGCCAGCAGCGCGACAGGATTTCAAGAGACCCAGTACTTC. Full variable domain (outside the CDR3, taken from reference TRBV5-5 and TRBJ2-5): DAGVTQSPTHLIKTRGQQVTLRCSPISGHKSVSWYQQVLGQGPQFIFQYYEKEERGRGNFPDRFSARQFPNYSSELNVNALLLGDSALYLCASSATGFQETQYFGPGTRLLVL.

The CDR3 sequence is CASSLAGEADTQYF. Here the CDR3 DNA reads TGTGCCAGCAGCCTAGCGGGAGAGGCAGATACGCAGTATTTT. The chain is built from TRBV6-5 and TRBJ2-3, with TRBD2 identical over 10 bases. Unmatched junction bases numbered 4, after V lost 6 bases and J lost 4 bases. Germline CDR1 is MNHEY and CDR2 is SVGAGI. The CDR3 is made up of 14 amino acids.

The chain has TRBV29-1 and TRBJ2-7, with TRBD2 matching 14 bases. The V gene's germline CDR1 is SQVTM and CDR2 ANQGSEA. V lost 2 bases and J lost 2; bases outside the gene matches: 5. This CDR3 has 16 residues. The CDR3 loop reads CSVEIGTSGSPYEQYF. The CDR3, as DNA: TGCAGCGTTGAAATAGGGACTAGCGGGAGTCCCTACGAGCAGTACTTC.

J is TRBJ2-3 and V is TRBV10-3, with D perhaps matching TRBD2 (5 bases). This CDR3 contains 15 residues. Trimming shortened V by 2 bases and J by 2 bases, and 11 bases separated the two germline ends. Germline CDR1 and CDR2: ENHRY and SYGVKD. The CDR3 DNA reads TGTGCCATCAGTGAGCATAGTAGCGTCACAGATACGCAGTATTTT. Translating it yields CAISEHSSVTDTQYF.

The DNA for the CDR3 is TGTGCCAGCAGTCGGACAGAGGACACTGAAGCTTTCTTT. As protein: CASSRTEDTEAFF. The J gene is TRBJ1-1, the V gene TRBV6-1; possible D gene TRBD1, 6 bases. This CDR3 has 13 amino acids. Trimming pared 5 bases from V and 3 bases from J, leaving 10 bases between. Per germline, CDR1 MNHNS and CDR2 SASEGT.

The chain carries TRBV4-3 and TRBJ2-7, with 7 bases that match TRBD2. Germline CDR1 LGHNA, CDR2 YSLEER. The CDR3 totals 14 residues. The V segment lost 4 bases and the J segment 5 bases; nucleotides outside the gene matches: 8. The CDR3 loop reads CASSPTGGSHEQYF. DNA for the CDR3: TGCGCCAGCAGCCCCACCGGGGGGAGCCACGAGCAGTACTTC.

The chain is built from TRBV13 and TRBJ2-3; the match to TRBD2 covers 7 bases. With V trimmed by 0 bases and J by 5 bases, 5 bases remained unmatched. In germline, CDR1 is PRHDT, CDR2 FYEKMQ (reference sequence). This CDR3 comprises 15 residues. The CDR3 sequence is CASSLGTSRGDTQYF. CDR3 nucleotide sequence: TGTGCCAGCAGCTTAGGGACTAGCCGGGGAGATACGCAGTATTTT.

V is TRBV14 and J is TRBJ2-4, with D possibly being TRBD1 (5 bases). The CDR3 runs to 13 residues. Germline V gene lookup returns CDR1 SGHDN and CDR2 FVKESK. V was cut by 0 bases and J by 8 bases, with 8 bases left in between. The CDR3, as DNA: TGTGCCAGCAGCCAAGATATAGGGGACATTCAGTACTTC. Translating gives CASSQDIGDIQYF.

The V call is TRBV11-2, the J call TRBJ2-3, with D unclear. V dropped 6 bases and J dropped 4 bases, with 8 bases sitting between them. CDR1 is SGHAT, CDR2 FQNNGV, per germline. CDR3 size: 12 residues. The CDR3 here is CASRRGADTQYF. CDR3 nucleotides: TGTGCCAGCAGGCGAGGTGCAGATACGCAGTATTTT.

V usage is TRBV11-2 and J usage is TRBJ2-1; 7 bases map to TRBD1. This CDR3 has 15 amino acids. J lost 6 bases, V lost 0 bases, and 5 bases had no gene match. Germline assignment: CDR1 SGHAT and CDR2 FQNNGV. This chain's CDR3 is CASSLEVTGSNEQFF. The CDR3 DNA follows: TGTGCCAGCAGCTTAGAGGTGACAGGGAGCAATGAGCAGTTCTTC.

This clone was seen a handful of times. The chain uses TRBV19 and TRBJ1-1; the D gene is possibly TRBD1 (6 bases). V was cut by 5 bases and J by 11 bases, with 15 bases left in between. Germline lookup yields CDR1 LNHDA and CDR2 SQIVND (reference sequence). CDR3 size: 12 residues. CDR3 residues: CASSPGQGSAFF. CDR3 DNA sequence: TGTGCCAGTAGTCCCGGGCAGGGGTCGGCTTTCTTT.

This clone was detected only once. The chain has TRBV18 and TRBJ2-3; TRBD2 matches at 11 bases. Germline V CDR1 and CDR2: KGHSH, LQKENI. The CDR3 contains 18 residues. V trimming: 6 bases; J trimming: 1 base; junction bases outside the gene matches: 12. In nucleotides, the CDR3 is TGTGCCAGCTCCCGAGAACTAGCGGGAGCTTATGGCACAGATACGCAGTATTTT. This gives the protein CASSRELAGAYGTDTQYF.

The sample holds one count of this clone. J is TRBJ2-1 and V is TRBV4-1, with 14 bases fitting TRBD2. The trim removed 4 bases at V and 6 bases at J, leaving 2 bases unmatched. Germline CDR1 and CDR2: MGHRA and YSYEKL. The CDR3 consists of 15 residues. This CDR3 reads CASSRGTSGSNEQFF. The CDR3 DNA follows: TGCGCCAGCAGCCGGGGGACTAGCGGGAGCAATGAGCAGTTCTTC.

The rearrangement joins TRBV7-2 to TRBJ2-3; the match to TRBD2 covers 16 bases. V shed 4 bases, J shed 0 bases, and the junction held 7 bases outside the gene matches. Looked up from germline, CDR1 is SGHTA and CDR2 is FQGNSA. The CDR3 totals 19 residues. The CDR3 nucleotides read TGTGCCAGCAGCTGGGGACTAGCGGGAGGGCCGGGGAGCACAGATACGCAGTATTTT. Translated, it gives CASSWGLAGGPGSTDTQYF.

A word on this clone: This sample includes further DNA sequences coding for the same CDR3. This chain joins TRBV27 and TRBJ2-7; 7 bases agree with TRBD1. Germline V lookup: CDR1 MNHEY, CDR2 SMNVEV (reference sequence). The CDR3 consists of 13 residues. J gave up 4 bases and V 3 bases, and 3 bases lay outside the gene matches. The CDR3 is CASSLGQTYEQYF. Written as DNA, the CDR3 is TGTGCCAGCAGTTTGGGACAGACTTACGAGCAGTACTTC.

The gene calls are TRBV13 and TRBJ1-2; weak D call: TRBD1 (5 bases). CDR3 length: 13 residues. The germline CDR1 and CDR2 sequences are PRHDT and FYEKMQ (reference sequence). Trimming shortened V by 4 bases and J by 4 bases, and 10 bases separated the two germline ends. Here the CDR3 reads CASSSAGGYGYTF. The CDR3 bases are TGTGCCAGCAGCTCCGCGGGGGGCTATGGCTACACCTTC.

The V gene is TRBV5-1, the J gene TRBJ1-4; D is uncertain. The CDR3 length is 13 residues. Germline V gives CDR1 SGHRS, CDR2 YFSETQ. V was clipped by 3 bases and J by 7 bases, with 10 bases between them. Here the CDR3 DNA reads TGCGCCAGCAGCTGGGAGAGTGGTGAAAAACTGTTTTTT. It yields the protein CASSWESGEKLFF.

CDR3 sequence reads: CASTPPGQFNTEAFF. The CDR3 DNA is TGTGCCAGCACCCCTCCTGGACAGTTTAACACTGAAGCTTTCTTT. The chain combines TRBV6-5 with TRBJ1-1, with D possibly being TRBD1 (6 bases). Trimming removed 7 bases at V and 2 bases at J, with 17 bases between. Germline V gives CDR1 MNHEY, CDR2 SVGAGI. The CDR3 has 15 amino acids.

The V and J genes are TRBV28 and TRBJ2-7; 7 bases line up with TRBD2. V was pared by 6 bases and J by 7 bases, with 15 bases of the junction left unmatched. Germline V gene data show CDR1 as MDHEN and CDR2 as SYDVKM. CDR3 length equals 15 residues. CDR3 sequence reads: CASRVHGAGEYEQYF. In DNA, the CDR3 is TGTGCCAGCAGGGTCCATGGGGCGGGAGAGTATGAGCAGTACTTC.

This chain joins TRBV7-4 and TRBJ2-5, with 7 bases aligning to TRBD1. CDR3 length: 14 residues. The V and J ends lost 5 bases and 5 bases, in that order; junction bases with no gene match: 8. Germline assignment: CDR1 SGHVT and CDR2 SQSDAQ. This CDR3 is CASSQQGLGETQYF. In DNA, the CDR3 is TGTGCCAGCAGCCAACAGGGGTTGGGGGAGACCCAGTACTTC.

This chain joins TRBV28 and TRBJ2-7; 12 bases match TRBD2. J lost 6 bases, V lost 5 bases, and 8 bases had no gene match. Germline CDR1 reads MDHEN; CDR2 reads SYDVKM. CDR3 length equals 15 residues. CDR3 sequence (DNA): TGTGCCAGCAGTGATGGACTAGCGGGAATATCCGAGCAGTACTTC. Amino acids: CASSDGLAGISEQYF.

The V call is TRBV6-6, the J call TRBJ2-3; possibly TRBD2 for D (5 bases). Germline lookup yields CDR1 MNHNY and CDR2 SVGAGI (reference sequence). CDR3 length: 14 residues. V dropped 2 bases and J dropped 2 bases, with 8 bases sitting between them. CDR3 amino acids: CASSYVRDTDTQYF. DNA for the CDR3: TGTGCCAGCAGTTACGTGAGGGACACAGATACGCAGTATTTT.

The CDR3 loop reads CASRGQGINTEAFF. The CDR3 nucleotides are TGTGCCAGCAGAGGACAGGGGATAAACACTGAAGCTTTCTTT. This chain links TRBV11-3 with TRBJ1-1; 9 bases are a match to TRBD1. Germline trimming cut 6 bases from V and 2 bases from J; bases unmatched to any gene: 4. CDR1 is SGHNT, CDR2 YENEEA, per germline. This CDR3 is built from 14 residues.

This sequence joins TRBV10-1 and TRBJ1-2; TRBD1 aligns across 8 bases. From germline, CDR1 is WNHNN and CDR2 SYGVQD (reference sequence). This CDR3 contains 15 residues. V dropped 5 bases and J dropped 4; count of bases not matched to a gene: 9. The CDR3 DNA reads TGCGCCAGCAGTCCTGCCGGGACAGGAACCTATGGCTACACCTTC. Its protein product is CASSPAGTGTYGYTF.

The CDR3 sequence: CASSPAEGGGPNTEAFF. The CDR3 nucleotides read TGTGCCAGCTCACCAGCCGAAGGTGGAGGACCGAACACTGAAGCTTTCTTT. The chain couples TRBV18 to TRBJ1-1, with D uncertain. Germline loops: CDR1 KGHSH, CDR2 LQKENI. The V end was cut by 2 bases, the J end by 1 base, with 17 bases between. The CDR3 loop spans 17 amino acids.